Following are 21 T cell receptor beta chains from one sample sequenced in a study of prognosis after radiotherapy for stage I lung cancer. Researchers used two-round multiplex PCR to amplify TCR beta CDR3 starting from genomic DNA. Every TRBV and TRBJ gene had its own specific primer in first-round PCR. Each CDR3 protein gets one entry after TCRdb re-called the multiplex PCR reads with MiXCR. Among approximately 35,000 distinct CDR3 sequences listed, about 32% were seen once. The sample here was PBMCs, taken before or after stereotactic body radiation therapy (not recorded which). The receptors shown here come from a donor aged 50 or older with non-small cell lung cancer.

This clonotype was found many times. The rearrangement links TRBV19 to TRBJ1-5; 10 bases agree with TRBD1. CDR3 length equals 20 residues. In germline, CDR1 is LNHDA, CDR2 SQIVND (reference sequence). V lost 6 bases to trimming and J lost 3 bases; unmatched junction nucleotides: 20. CDR3 nucleotide sequence: TGTGCCAGTAGCAACCTCCGGGACAGGGGACGGTCTTCTTTCAATCAGCCCCAGCATTTT. Protein: CASSNLRDRGRSSFNQPQHF.

The gene calls are TRBV6-5 and TRBJ2-7; D tentatively fits TRBD1 or TRBD2 (5 bases each). Trimming took 4 bases from V and 4 from J, leaving 17 bases between them. The germline V gene encodes CDR1 MNHEY and CDR2 SVGAGI. The CDR3 loop spans 15 amino acids. Here the CDR3 DNA reads TGTGCCAGCAGTTCCGTCCCAGGGAGTCTATACGAGCAGTACTTC. It encodes CASSSVPGSLYEQYF.

This clonotype was seen a few times. The chain recombines TRBV6-1 with TRBJ2-7; D remains ambiguous. This CDR3 has 13 amino acids. Germline CDR1 reads MNHNS; CDR2 reads SASEGT. Trimming shortened V by 4 bases and J by 2 bases, and 9 bases separated the two germline ends. The CDR3: CASSVVNAYEQYF. DNA of the CDR3: TGTGCCAGCAGTGTCGTTAACGCCTACGAGCAGTACTTC.

Ten or more counts support this clonotype. The rearrangement links TRBV5-1 to TRBJ2-7; tentative D call: TRBD1 (6 bases). The CDR3 is made up of 14 amino acids. V shed 0 bases and J shed 3 bases, with 10 bases lying between them. Germline assignment: CDR1 SGHRS and CDR2 YFSETQ. Here the CDR3 DNA reads TGCGCCAGCAGCTTGGGACAGGCGGGCTACGAGCAGTACTTC. Translation gives CASSLGQAGYEQYF.

This clonotype was counted at least ten times. The rearrangement uses TRBV5-6 and TRBJ1-4, with 8 bases identical to TRBD1. J was trimmed by 0 bases and V by 3 bases; bases with no gene match: 1. The CDR3 loop spans 15 amino acids. Per the germline V gene, CDR1 is SGHDT and CDR2 is YYEEEE. This CDR3 is CASSWTGPTNEKLFF. CDR3 DNA: TGTGCCAGCAGCTGGACAGGGCCAACTAATGAAAAACTGTTTTTT.

In its sample, this clonotype was seen once. This CDR3 is missing its conserved last phenylalanine or tryptophan, likely due to a read error. V is TRBV9 and J is TRBJ1-2; D unclear. Per the germline V gene, CDR1 is SGDLS and CDR2 is YYNGEE. The CDR3 spans 13 residues. The CDR3 loop is CASRVGPFYGYTL. The CDR3 DNA reads TGTGCCAGCAGAGTAGGACCCTTCTATGGCTACACCTTA.

This clonotype was recorded only once. This chain links TRBV12-3 or TRBV12-4 with TRBJ2-1; the D is unclear. The CDR3 length is 14 residues. Trimming cost V 10 bases and J 5 bases, with 18 bases left between them. In nucleotides, the CDR3 is TGTGCCACCGTCGTACCCCACCATGACAATGAGCAGTTCTTC. Translating gives CATVVPHHDNEQFF.

A note on this clonotype: This may be a read error, as it is one base from a much larger clone. The chain carries TRBV7-2 and TRBJ1-1; tentatively, D is TRBD1 (5 bases). Germline V lookup: CDR1 SGHTA, CDR2 FQGNSA. This CDR3 region has 16 residues. In DNA form, the CDR3 reads TGTGCCAGCAGCTTAGTCACTGGCTGGGGGAACACCGAAGCTTTCTTT. Protein: CASSLVTGWGNTEAFF.

This clonotype is labeled medium-sized. The chain employs TRBV7-3 and TRBJ1-6, with no clear D. Germline V gene lookup returns CDR1 SGHTA and CDR2 FQGTGA. The CDR3 consists of 13 residues. Trimming shortened V by 2 bases and J by 5 bases, and 4 bases separated the two germline ends. The CDR3 DNA follows: TGTGCCAGCAGCTTACAAAATAATTCACCCCTCCACTTT. Translated: CASSLQNNSPLHF.

This clonotype was seen ten or more times. This chain joins TRBV7-9 and TRBJ1-1; weak D call: TRBD1 (5 bases). Germline CDR1 is SEHNR and CDR2 is FQNEAQ (reference sequence). The germline V and J ends were trimmed by 1 base and 4 bases, with 16 bases remaining between them. The CDR3 is 16 residues long. Here the CDR3 reads CASSLVSGTSSTEAFF. In DNA form, the CDR3 reads TGTGCCAGCAGCTTAGTTTCCGGGACGTCGAGCACTGAAGCTTTCTTT.

The chain is built from TRBV5-6 and TRBJ2-5, with 9 bases matching TRBD1. Germline lookup yields CDR1 SGHDT and CDR2 YYEEEE. V was pared by 4 bases and J by 2 bases, with 6 bases of the junction left unmatched. The CDR3 is made up of 15 amino acids. CDR3 region: CASSRSGQGQETQYF. The CDR3 DNA sequence: TGTGCCAGCAGCCGTTCAGGACAGGGGCAAGAGACCCAGTACTTC.

This clonotype was observed a single time. It differs at one base from a far larger clone, so likely a read error. The chain is built from TRBV7-9 and TRBJ2-3, with 12 bases fitting TRBD2. This CDR3 spans 18 amino acids. CDR1 and CDR2 from the germline V gene are SEHNR and FQNEAQ (reference sequence). Trimming at V came to 5 bases and at J to 0 bases, leaving 9 bases not matched to a gene. The CDR3 protein is CASSTRRLAGGSTDTQYF. The DNA for the CDR3 is TGTGCCAGCAGCACACGAAGGCTAGCGGGGGGGAGCACAGATACGCAGTATTTT.

This clonotype was picked up many times. The CDR3 here is CASTKTVYTEAFF. The CDR3 nucleotides are TGTGCCAGCACCAAGACAGTTTACACTGAAGCTTTCTTT. This chain joins TRBV11-2 and TRBJ1-1; the D gene is possibly TRBD1 (5 bases). The germline CDR1 and CDR2 sequences are SGHAT and FQNNGV. The CDR3 is 13 amino acids. V shed 7 bases and J shed 3 bases, with 12 bases lying between them.

The chain joins TRBV19 to TRBJ2-7; 7 positions agree with TRBD2. The germline V gene encodes CDR1 LNHDA and CDR2 SQIVND (reference sequence). With V trimmed by 5 bases and J by 13 bases, 17 bases remained unmatched. The CDR3 is 14 amino acids. CDR3 residues: CASSRGEPGGDHYF. The DNA of the CDR3 is TGTGCCAGTAGTCGGGGTGAACCGGGAGGCGATCATTACTTC.

The chain is built from TRBV20-1 and TRBJ2-7, with D possibly matching TRBD1 (5 bases). V lost 7 bases, J lost 3 bases, and 10 bases lay in between. The length of the CDR3 is 11 residues. Germline CDR1 is DFQATT and CDR2 is SNEGSKA (reference sequence). This CDR3 is CSGQGNYEQYF. The CDR3 region has the DNA TGCAGTGGGCAGGGTAACTACGAGCAGTACTTC.

This clonotype was observed many times. CDR3 coding DNA: TGTGCCAGCAGTGTTGCACTACGGACAGATACGCAGTATTTT. The encoded protein is CASSVALRTDTQYF. The chain links TRBV27 to TRBJ2-3; D gene uncertain. CDR3 size: 14 residues. From germline, CDR1 is MNHEY and CDR2 SMNVEV (reference sequence). The V end lost 5 bases, the J end lost 3 bases, and 12 bases lay between the germline ends.

This clonotype was detected many times. The chain joins TRBV20-1 to TRBJ1-5; D ambiguous. This CDR3 has 15 amino acids. Trimming stripped 0 bases from V and 0 bases from J, with 9 bases between. CDR1 and CDR2 from the germline V gene are DFQATT and SNEGSKA (reference sequence). The chain's CDR3 is CSARDTLYSNQPQHF. For the CDR3, the DNA is TGCAGTGCTAGAGACACACTCTATAGCAATCAGCCCCAGCATTTT.

Note on this clonotype: This may arise from a read error, as a much more abundant clone is one base away. CDR3: CASSDLAGAQETKYF. Written as DNA, the CDR3 is TGTGCCAGCAGTGACCTAGCGGGGGCACAAGAGACCAAGTACTTC. The rearrangement joins TRBV6-1 to TRBJ2-5; 10 bases align to TRBD2. The CDR3 covers 15 residues. Germline CDR1 is MNHNS and CDR2 is SASEGT.

This clonotype was seen repeatedly, ten times or more. This chain joins TRBV29-1 and TRBJ1-1, with a tentative D call TRBD1 (6 bases). V lost 7 bases, J lost 1 base, and 16 bases lay in between. The CDR3 length is 14 residues. Germline V gene sequence: CDR1 SQVTM, CDR2 ANQGSEA. CDR3 residues: CSATGRLPNTEAFF. The CDR3 DNA follows: TGCAGCGCGACAGGACGGCTCCCGAACACTGAAGCTTTCTTT.

This clonotype has ten or more counts. The rearrangement links TRBV30 to TRBJ1-2; D unclear. V was cut by 4 bases and J by 5 bases, with 20 bases left in between. CDR1 is GTSNPN, CDR2 SVGIG, per germline (reference sequence). CDR3 length: 15 residues. The CDR3 sequence: CAWTGPKGRGYGYTF. CDR3 sequence (DNA): TGTGCCTGGACCGGACCAAAAGGGAGAGGGTATGGCTACACCTTC.

This clonotype was observed a single time. A single base separates this from a much larger clone, so it may be a read error. The chain is built from TRBV5-4 and TRBJ2-1, with TRBD2 matching over 7 bases. Germline CDR1 SGHNT, CDR2 YYREEE (reference sequence). The CDR3 totals 13 residues. This CDR3 reads CASSPGLYNEHFF. The DNA for the CDR3 is TGTGCCAGCAGCCCGGGACTATACAATGAGCATTTCTTC.